Following are 16 T cell receptor beta chains from one sample sequenced in a study of STAT5B mutations in CD4+ large granular lymphocyte leukemia. Some clones are missing from TCRdb's copy, which holds only in-frame ones; the method was immunoSEQ multiplex PCR. The sample lists about 25,000 clones, around 86% occurring once. The material sequenced was CD4+ T cells from blood buffy coats. The receptors shown here come from a human donor in good health.

The rearrangement joins TRBV7-2 to TRBJ2-7; 13 bases match TRBD2. The CDR3 consists of 15 residues. Trimming at V came to 5 bases and at J to 4 bases, leaving 5 bases not matched to a gene. Germline CDR1 SGHTA, CDR2 FQGNSA. The CDR3 DNA reads as TGTGCCAGCAGCGAAACTAGCGGGGGGGGGTACGAGCAGTACTTC. This codes for CASSETSGGGYEQYF.

The J gene is TRBJ2-5, the V gene TRBV5-1; no clear D gene. The end of the DNA fits TRBJ2-7 better, so the J call may be wrong. Germline CDR1 SGHRS, CDR2 YFSETQ. The CDR3 consists of 13 residues. In DNA form, the CDR3 reads TGCGCCAGCAGCCCGTCATCCGCCTACGAGCAGTACTTC. The encoded protein is CASSPSSAYEQYF.

The rearrangement uses TRBV7-7 and TRBJ2-5; D unclear. With 5 bases removed from V and 2 bases from J, the gap between germline ends came to 9 bases. CDR1 is SSHAT, CDR2 FNYEAQ, per germline (reference sequence). CDR3 length equals 13 residues. CDR3 in DNA: TGTGCCAGCAGCACTGAACCACAAGAGACCCAGTACTTC. It specifies CASSTEPQETQYF.

J is TRBJ2-5 and V is TRBV11-2; D gene ambiguous. Germline CDR1 and CDR2: SGHAT and FQNNGV. The CDR3 has 14 amino acids. V lost 4 bases to trimming and J lost 5 bases, with 14 bases between them. CDR3 nucleotides: TGTGCCAGCAGCTCGACCATCGAGCCGGAGACCCAGTACTTC. It codes for CASSSTIEPETQYF. Combining the CDR3 with reference TRBV11-2 and TRBJ2-5 gives the whole variable domain EAGVAQSPRYKIIEKRQSVAFWCNPISGHATLYWYQQILGQGPKLLIQFQNNGVVDDSQLPKDRFSAERLKGVDSTLKIQPAKLEDSAVYLCASSSTIEPETQYFGPGTRLLVL.

The chain carries TRBV7-9 and TRBJ2-2, with D perhaps being TRBD1 or TRBD2 (7 bases each). The germline gives CDR1 SEHNR, CDR2 FQNEAQ (reference sequence). This CDR3 region has 14 residues. V gave up 3 bases and J gave up 6 bases, with 11 bases separating them. The CDR3 DNA follows: TGTGCCAGCAGCTTCGCAGGGGGGGCCGGGGAGCTGTTTTTT. This encodes CASSFAGGAGELFF.

The count of this clone is one. This sequence joins TRBV5-1 and TRBJ1-2; 8 bases fit TRBD1. The V segment lost 5 bases and the J segment 2 bases; nucleotides outside the gene matches: 5. CDR3 size: 14 residues. The germline CDR1 and CDR2 sequences are SGHRS and YFSETQ. In DNA, the CDR3 is TGCGCCAGCAGATCCCCAGGGGGCAACTATGGCTACACCTTC. Its protein product is CASRSPGGNYGYTF.

The chain combines TRBV7-2 with TRBJ2-5, with 7 bases that match TRBD1. The CDR3 runs to 19 residues. Germline V gene data show CDR1 as SGHTA and CDR2 as FQGNSA. V trimming: 4 bases; J trimming: 0 bases; junction bases outside the gene matches: 17. The CDR3 DNA is TGTGCCAGCAGCTCTAGGTTTCTTAGTAAGGGGGCTAACCAAGAGACCCAGTACTTC. This gives the protein CASSSRFLSKGANQETQYF.

This clone occurred a few times. J is TRBJ1-5 and V is TRBV5-6; D might be TRBD1 (6 bases). Germline-derived CDR1 and CDR2 are SGHDT and YYEEEE. The CDR3 spans 12 residues. V lost 0 bases and J lost 9, with 7 bases in between. The CDR3 region is CASSLEGGPQHF. The CDR3 DNA sequence: TGTGCCAGCAGCTTGGAGGGGGGGCCCCAGCATTTT.

This sequence joins TRBV5-1 and TRBJ2-5; 10 bases agree with TRBD1. CDR1 and CDR2 from the germline V gene are SGHRS and YFSETQ. With 5 bases clipped from V and 3 bases from J, the junction kept 7 bases outside the gene matches. There are 15 residues in the CDR3. The CDR3 DNA is TGCGCCAGCAGGCGAGGGACAGGGGCTGAAGAGACCCAGTACTTC. Amino acid sequence: CASRRGTGAEETQYF.

This clone was seen a single time. V is TRBV6-5 and J is TRBJ2-5; D uncertain. Germline V CDR1 and CDR2: MNHEY, SVGAGI. Trimming took off 5 bases at V and 5 bases at J, with 15 bases between the two ends. The length of the CDR3 is 14 residues. DNA of the CDR3: TGTGCCAGCAGTGGAGACGGTTTAGAGGAGACCCAGTACTTC. Translation: CASSGDGLEETQYF.

The chain couples TRBV7-2 to TRBJ2-1, with 13 bases matching TRBD2. The ends lost 5 bases at V and 0 bases at J; junction bases unmatched: 4. Germline V gene sequence: CDR1 SGHTA, CDR2 FQGNSA. The CDR3 has 17 residues. CDR3 bases: TGTGCCAGCAGCAGGACTAGCGGGAGATCCTCCTACAATGAGCAGTTCTTC. The encoded protein is CASSRTSGRSSYNEQFF.

The chain uses TRBV6-5 and TRBJ2-7; perhaps TRBD2 as D (5 bases). The germline gives CDR1 MNHEY, CDR2 SVGAGI. V gave up 7 bases and J gave up 4 bases, with 14 bases separating them. The CDR3 consists of 13 residues. The CDR3 region is CASTDPGIYEQYF. In nucleotides, the CDR3 is TGTGCCAGCACCGACCCCGGGATTTACGAGCAGTACTTC.

V gene TRBV28 combines with J gene TRBJ1-1, with no clear D. This CDR3 has 14 amino acids. Germline-derived CDR1 and CDR2 are MDHEN and SYDVKM. The ends were cut back, 3 bases at V and 4 bases at J, with 12 bases in the middle. The CDR3 coding sequence is TGTGCCAGCAGTTTGTTCGGGGTAGCCACTGAAGCTTTCTTT. Its translation: CASSLFGVATEAFF.

This clone was found once. This sequence joins TRBV6-1 and TRBJ2-3; D is ambiguous. The CDR3 totals 14 residues. V shed 1 base and J shed 5 bases, with 10 bases lying between them. The germline V gene has CDR1 MNHNS and CDR2 SASEGT. CDR3 protein: CASSEGVVKDTQYF. As DNA, the CDR3 is TGTGCCAGCAGTGAAGGGGTGGTTAAAGATACGCAGTATTTT.

V gene TRBV11-2 combines with J gene TRBJ2-7; TRBD2 might be the D (5 bases). The CDR3 spans 14 residues. Germline lookup yields CDR1 SGHAT and CDR2 FQNNGV. Trimming took off 5 bases at V and 2 bases at J, with 13 bases between the two ends. CDR3 nucleotide sequence: TGTGCCAGCAGCGAGGGTCTGGGTCCCTACGAGCAGTACTTC. The encoded protein is CASSEGLGPYEQYF.

The chain combines TRBV29-1 with TRBJ1-1; D not certain. The length of the CDR3 is 14 residues. The V and J ends lost 7 bases and 4 bases respectively, with 19 bases between them. The germline gives CDR1 SQVTM, CDR2 ANQGSEA. CDR3: CSGTRQGYPTEAFF. The CDR3 DNA follows: TGCAGCGGTACAAGACAAGGGTACCCCACTGAAGCTTTCTTT.